These 21 T cell receptor beta chains originate from one sample sequenced in a study of blood T cells in healthy people across ages. PCR was performed a second time for roughly 7 to 11 cycles using a sample-barcoded 5' primer and a J-beta primer mix. From the 5' RACE reads, TCRdb called clonotypes with MiXCR, one entry per CDR3 protein. In the table there are over 1,500,000 distinct CDR3 sequences, roughly two fifths of which are singletons. Sequenced material: blood. These receptors came from a human donor in good health.

The chain is built from TRBV4-1 and TRBJ2-3, with 7 nucleotides matching TRBD1. Trimming cost V 5 bases and J 2 bases; bases outside gene matches: 10. Looked up from germline, CDR1 is MGHRA and CDR2 is YSYEKL. The CDR3 consists of 16 residues. The CDR3 here is CASSAQTGWNTDTQYF. In DNA form, the CDR3 reads TGCGCCAGCAGCGCGCAGACAGGGTGGAACACAGATACGCAGTATTTT.

This chain connects TRBV7-2 to TRBJ1-5, with 7 positions matching TRBD1. V lost 3 bases, J lost 6 bases, and 8 bases stayed unmatched. The CDR3 has 15 residues. CDR1 SGHTA and CDR2 FQGNSA come from the germline V gene. The CDR3 reads CASSFTGVRGQPQHF. CDR3 sequence (DNA): TGTGCCAGCAGCTTTACAGGGGTGAGGGGTCAGCCCCAGCATTTT.

In the case of this clonotype: The junction and the germline gene differ at one end; a read error may be behind it. The chain uses TRBV7-9 and TRBJ1-2; D is unresolved. In germline, CDR1 is SEHNR, CDR2 FQNEAQ (reference sequence). This CDR3 is built from 17 residues. Here the CDR3 reads CASSLLPVRGENYGYTF. CDR3 in DNA: TGTGCTAGCAGCTTATTGCCCGTCCGCGGAGAGAACTATGGCTACACCTTC.

V gene TRBV6-2 or TRBV6-3 combines with J gene TRBJ2-7, with 7 bases lining up with TRBD1. This CDR3 comprises 18 residues. CDR1 and CDR2 (germline): MNHEY, SVGEGT. V was clipped by 11 bases and J by 9 bases; unmatched bases: 31. This chain's CDR3 is CAPKTIRDSSAHPPRQYF. The CDR3 coding sequence is TGTGCCCCCAAAACGATCCGGGACAGCTCAGCCCATCCACCTCGGCAGTACTTC.

This clonotype occurred a few times. V gene TRBV25-1 combines with J gene TRBJ2-7, with a possible D match to TRBD1 (6 bases). Germline V lookup: CDR1 MGHDK, CDR2 SYGVNS. V was shortened by 10 bases and J by 9 bases, with 25 bases between the two germline ends. This CDR3 has 14 residues. In DNA, the CDR3 is TGTGCCACCTCATTGGGCAGGGGAACCCACGGGCAGTACTTC. Its protein product is CATSLGRGTHGQYF.

The sample holds a few counts of this clonotype. This chain joins TRBV6-6 and TRBJ2-5; TRBD2 might be the D (5 bases). V was clipped by 0 bases and J by 7 bases, with 12 bases between them. The CDR3 spans 14 residues. Germline CDR1 and CDR2: MNHNY and SVGAGI (reference sequence). CDR3 DNA sequence: TGTGCCAGCAGTTACTCCGGTAGGAGCGGGACCCAGTACTTC. It translates to CASSYSGRSGTQYF.

The chain is built from TRBV15 and TRBJ2-4; D might be TRBD1 or TRBD2, each matching 6 bases. Matching the DNA end better, TRBJ2-7 makes the J call doubtful. The CDR3 covers 15 residues. Germline CDR1 and CDR2: LNHNV and YYDKDF (reference sequence). The CDR3: CATSRRGAGFDEQYF. As DNA, the CDR3 is TGTGCCACCTCCAGGAGGGGGGCAGGGTTCGACGAGCAGTACTTC.

The chain carries TRBV6-5 and TRBJ1-2; D remains ambiguous. This CDR3 spans 16 amino acids. Germline CDR1 is MNHEY and CDR2 is SVGAGI. The V and J ends lost 0 bases and 2 bases respectively, with 13 bases between them. CDR3 in DNA: TGTGCCAGCAGTTACTCGAGTGGCACGGTAAACTATGGCTACACCTTC. Residues: CASSYSSGTVNYGYTF.

The chain recombines TRBV29-1 with TRBJ2-4, with D possibly being TRBD2 (6 bases). Germline CDR1 SQVTM, CDR2 ANQGSEA. V lost 3 bases to trimming and J lost 3 bases, with 9 bases between them. The CDR3 is made up of 13 amino acids. The CDR3 here is CSVDSGGKNIQYF. DNA of the CDR3: TGCAGCGTTGATTCCGGGGGCAAAAACATTCAGTACTTC. Complete variable domain (other parts from reference TRBV29-1 and TRBJ2-4): SAVISQKPSRDICQRGTSLTIQCQVDSQVTMMFWYRQQPGQSLTLIATANQGSEATYESGFVIDKFPISRPNLTFSTLTVSNMSPEDSSIYLCSVDSGGKNIQYFGAGTRLSVL.

The chain is built from TRBV7-2 and TRBJ1-1; D gene unclear. The CDR3 sequence is 12 residues long. Germline V gives CDR1 SGHTA, CDR2 FQGNSA. The V gene lost 5 bases and the J gene lost 6 bases, with 10 bases spanning the gap. This CDR3 is CASSERRAEAFF. Here the CDR3 DNA reads TGTGCCAGCAGCGAACGGAGGGCTGAAGCTTTCTTT.

This chain joins TRBV7-3 and TRBJ2-1, with D hard to call. V was pared by 3 bases and J by 5 bases, with 11 bases between. This CDR3 region has 14 residues. CDR1 and CDR2 (germline): SGHTA, FQGTGA. CDR3 in DNA: TGTGCCAGCAGCTTCGGGCCAGCTAACAATGAGCAGTTCTTC. Its translation: CASSFGPANNEQFF.

This sequence joins TRBV4-3 and TRBJ2-7, with 9 bases identical to TRBD2. The junction had 6 bases not matched to a gene; V was cut back by 0 bases and J by 3 bases. This CDR3 has 16 amino acids. The V gene's germline CDR1 is LGHNA and CDR2 YSLEER. CDR3 sequence (DNA): TGCGCCAGCAGCCAAGATGCAGAGCGGGGGGACTACGAGCAGTACTTC. It encodes CASSQDAERGDYEQYF.

The V gene is TRBV7-2, the J gene TRBJ2-5; D is unclear. The CDR3 is made up of 15 amino acids. V was clipped by 1 base and J by 1 base, with 10 bases between them. The germline gives CDR1 SGHTA, CDR2 FQGNSA. The chain's CDR3 is CASSLGQRLQETQYF. CDR3 bases: TGTGCCAGCAGCTTAGGCCAGAGACTCCAAGAGACCCAGTACTTC.

The V gene is TRBV7-2, the J gene TRBJ1-6; 7 nucleotides match TRBD1. This CDR3 spans 16 amino acids. Germline CDR1 and CDR2: SGHTA and FQGNSA. J gave up 11 bases and V 0 bases, and 10 bases lay outside the gene matches. Written as DNA, the CDR3 is TGTGCCAGCAGCTTAGCCCCGACAGGGTCTAAGGCACCCCTCCACTTT. The encoded protein is CASSLAPTGSKAPLHF. The full variable domain, with the rest looked up from reference TRBV7-2 and TRBJ1-6, is GAGVSQSPSNKVTEKGKDVELRCDPISGHTALYWYRQSLGQGLEFLIYFQGNSAPDKSGLPSDRFSAERTGGSVSTLTIQRTQQEDSAVYLCASSLAPTGSKAPLHFGNGTRLTVT.

Points on this clonotype: One end of the junction does not line up with germline, which may come from a read error. The genes are TRBV6-5 and TRBJ2-3; D may be TRBD2 (6 bases). This CDR3 contains 15 residues. The V gene's germline CDR1 is MNHEY and CDR2 SVGAGI. CDR3 sequence: CASSNSGLHTDTQYF. DNA for the CDR3: TGTGCCAGCAGTAACTCGGGACTCCACACAGATACGCAGTATTTT.

A few counts support this clonotype. The chain joins TRBV25-1 to TRBJ1-2, with D tentatively TRBD1 (6 bases). V was shortened by 1 base and J by 7 bases, with 16 bases between the two germline ends. Germline V gene lookup returns CDR1 MGHDK and CDR2 SYGVNS. This CDR3 has 15 amino acids. CDR3 residues: CASSESGGGRSGYTF. CDR3 coding DNA: TGTGCCAGCAGTGAATCCGGGGGGGGCCGGTCTGGCTACACCTTC.

The CDR3 reads CASSQDQGTGSSTDTQYF. The CDR3 DNA is TGCGCCAGCAGCCAAGATCAAGGGACAGGGTCTAGCACAGATACGCAGTATTTT. This chain links TRBV4-3 with TRBJ2-3; 9 nucleotides agree with TRBD1. The CDR3 totals 18 residues. V shed 0 bases, J shed 0 bases, and the junction held 7 bases outside the gene matches. The V gene's germline CDR1 is LGHNA and CDR2 YSLEER.

The chain uses TRBV6-5 and TRBJ1-4; 9 bases fit TRBD1. The CDR3 extends over 14 amino acids. From germline, CDR1 is MNHEY and CDR2 SVGAGI. V was clipped by 6 bases and J by 6 bases; unmatched bases: 5. The DNA for the CDR3 is TGTGCCAGCAGGAAGGGACAGGGCGATGAAAAACTGTTTTTT. It codes for CASRKGQGDEKLFF.

The chain joins TRBV6-8 to TRBJ1-5; D perhaps matches TRBD1 (5 bases). The CDR3 runs to 15 residues. Per germline, CDR1 MNHGY and CDR2 SAAAGT. Trimming stripped 0 bases from V and 5 bases from J, with 11 bases between. CDR3 in amino acids: CASSYSRGLDQPQHF. CDR3 DNA: TGTGCCAGCAGTTACTCAAGGGGTTTGGATCAGCCCCAGCATTTT.

The chain links TRBV10-3 to TRBJ1-2; TRBD1 might be the D (6 bases). V lost 6 bases, J lost 6 bases, and 20 bases lay in between. CDR3 size: 15 residues. In germline, CDR1 is ENHRY, CDR2 SYGVKD. The CDR3 coding sequence is TGTGCCATCAGCCCCGACGGGGGCAGGGGTGATGGCTACACCTTC. Protein sequence: CAISPDGGRGDGYTF.

This clonotype has a handful of counts. The chain recombines TRBV4-2 with TRBJ2-1, with 9 nucleotides matching TRBD2. J was trimmed by 8 bases and V by 3 bases; bases with no gene match: 8. Germline loops: CDR1 LGHNA, CDR2 YNFKEQ. The CDR3 is made up of 15 amino acids. The CDR3 here is CASSHGSSGVDEQFF. The DNA for the CDR3 is TGTGCCAGCAGCCACGGTTCTAGCGGGGTTGATGAGCAGTTCTTC.